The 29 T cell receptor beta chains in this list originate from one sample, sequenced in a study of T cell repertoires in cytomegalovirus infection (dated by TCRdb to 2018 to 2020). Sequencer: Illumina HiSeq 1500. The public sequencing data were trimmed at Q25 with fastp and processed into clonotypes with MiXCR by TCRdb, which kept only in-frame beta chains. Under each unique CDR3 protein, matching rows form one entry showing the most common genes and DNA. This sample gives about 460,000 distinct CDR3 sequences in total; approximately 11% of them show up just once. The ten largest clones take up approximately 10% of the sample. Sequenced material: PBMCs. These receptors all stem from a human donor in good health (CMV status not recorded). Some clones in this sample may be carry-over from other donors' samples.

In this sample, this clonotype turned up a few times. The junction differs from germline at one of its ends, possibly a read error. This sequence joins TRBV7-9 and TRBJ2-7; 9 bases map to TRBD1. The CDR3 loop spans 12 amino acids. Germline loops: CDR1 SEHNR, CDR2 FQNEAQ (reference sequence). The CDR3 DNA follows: TGTGCCAGCACCAGGGACAGGGTTCCGTTCAGATTC. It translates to CASTRDRVPFRF.

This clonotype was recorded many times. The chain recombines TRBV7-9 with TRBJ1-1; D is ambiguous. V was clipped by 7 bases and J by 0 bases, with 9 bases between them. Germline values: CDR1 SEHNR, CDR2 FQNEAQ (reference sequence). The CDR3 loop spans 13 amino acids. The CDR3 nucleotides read TGTGCCAGCATATCTTGGGTGAACACTGAAGCTTTCTTT. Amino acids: CASISWVNTEAFF.

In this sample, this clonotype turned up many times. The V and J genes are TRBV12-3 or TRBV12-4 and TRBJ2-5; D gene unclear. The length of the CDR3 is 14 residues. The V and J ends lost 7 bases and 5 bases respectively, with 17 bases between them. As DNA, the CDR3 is TGTGCCAGCAAGGCCGATTTTACTACCGAGACCCAGTACTTC. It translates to CASKADFTTETQYF.

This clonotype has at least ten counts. CDR3 DNA sequence: TGTGCCAGCAGCAACCGGGACACCCCCTACGAGCAGTACTTC. Amino acid sequence: CASSNRDTPYEQYF. The chain uses TRBV7-9 and TRBJ2-7; perhaps TRBD1 as D (6 bases). CDR3 length: 14 amino acids. Germline V gives CDR1 SEHNR, CDR2 FQNEAQ (reference sequence). Deletions cut 5 bases from V and 2 bases from J, with 13 bases between. The full variable domain, in which reference TRBV7-9 and TRBJ2-7 provide the parts outside the CDR3, is DTGVSQNPRHKITKRGQNVTFRCDPISEHNRLYWYRQTLGQGPEFLTYFQNEAQLEKSRLLSDRFSAERPKGSFSTLEIQRTEQGDSAMYLCASSNRDTPYEQYFGPGTRLTVT.

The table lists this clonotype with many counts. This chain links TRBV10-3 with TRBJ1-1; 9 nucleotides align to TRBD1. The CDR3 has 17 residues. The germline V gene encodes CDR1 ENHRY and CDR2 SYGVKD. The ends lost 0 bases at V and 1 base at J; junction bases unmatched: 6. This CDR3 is CAISESYTGGSNTEAFF. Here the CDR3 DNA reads TGTGCCATCAGTGAGTCGTACACAGGGGGCTCGAACACTGAAGCTTTCTTT.

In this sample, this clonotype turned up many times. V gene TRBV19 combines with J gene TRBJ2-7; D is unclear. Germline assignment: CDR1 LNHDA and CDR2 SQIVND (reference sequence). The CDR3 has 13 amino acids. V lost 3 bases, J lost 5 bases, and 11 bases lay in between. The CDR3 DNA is TGTGCCAGTAGTATCACCCCACGCCACGAGCAGTACTTC. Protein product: CASSITPRHEQYF.

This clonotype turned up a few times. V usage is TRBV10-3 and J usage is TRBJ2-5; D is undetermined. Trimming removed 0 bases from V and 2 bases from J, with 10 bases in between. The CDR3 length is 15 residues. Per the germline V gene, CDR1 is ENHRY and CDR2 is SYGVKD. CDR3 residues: CAISESGMGQETQYF. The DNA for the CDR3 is TGTGCCATCAGTGAGTCGGGTATGGGGCAAGAGACCCAGTACTTC.

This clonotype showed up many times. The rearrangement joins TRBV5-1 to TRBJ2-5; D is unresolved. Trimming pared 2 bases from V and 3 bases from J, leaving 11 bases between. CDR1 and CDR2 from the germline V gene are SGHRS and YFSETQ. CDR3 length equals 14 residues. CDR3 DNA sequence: TGCGCCAGCAGCTTCCGGGTTCCCAAAGAGACCCAGTACTTC. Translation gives CASSFRVPKETQYF.

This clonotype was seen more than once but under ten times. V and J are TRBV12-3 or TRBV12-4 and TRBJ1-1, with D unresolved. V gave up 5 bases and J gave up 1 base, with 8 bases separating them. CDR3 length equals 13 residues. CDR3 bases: TGTGCCAGCAGTGACTCTCGGAACACTGAAGCTTTCTTT. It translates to CASSDSRNTEAFF.

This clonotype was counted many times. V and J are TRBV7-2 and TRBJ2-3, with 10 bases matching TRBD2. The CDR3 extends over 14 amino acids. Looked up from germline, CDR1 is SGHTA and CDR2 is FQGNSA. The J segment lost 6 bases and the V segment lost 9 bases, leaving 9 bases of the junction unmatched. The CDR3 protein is CARRESGGGDTQYF. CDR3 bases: TGTGCCAGAAGGGAGAGCGGGGGGGGGGATACGCAGTATTTT.

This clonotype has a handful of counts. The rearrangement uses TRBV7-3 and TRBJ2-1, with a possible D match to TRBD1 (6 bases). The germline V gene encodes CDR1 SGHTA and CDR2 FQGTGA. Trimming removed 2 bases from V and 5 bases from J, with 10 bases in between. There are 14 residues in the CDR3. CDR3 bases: TGTGCCAGCAGCTTAGCCTGGACAGACAATGAGCAGTTCTTC. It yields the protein CASSLAWTDNEQFF.

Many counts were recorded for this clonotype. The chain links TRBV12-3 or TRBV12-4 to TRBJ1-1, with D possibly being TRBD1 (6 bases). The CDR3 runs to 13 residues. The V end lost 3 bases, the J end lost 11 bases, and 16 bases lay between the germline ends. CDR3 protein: CASSFDRPPSAFF. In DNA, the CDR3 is TGTGCCAGCAGTTTCGACAGGCCTCCGAGTGCTTTCTTT.

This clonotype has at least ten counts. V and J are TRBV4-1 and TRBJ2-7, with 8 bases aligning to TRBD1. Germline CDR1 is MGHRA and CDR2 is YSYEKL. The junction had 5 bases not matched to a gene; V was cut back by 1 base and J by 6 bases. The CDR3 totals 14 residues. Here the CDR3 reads CASSQVWTGSEQYF. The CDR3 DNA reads TGCGCCAGCAGCCAAGTGTGGACAGGGTCCGAGCAGTACTTC.

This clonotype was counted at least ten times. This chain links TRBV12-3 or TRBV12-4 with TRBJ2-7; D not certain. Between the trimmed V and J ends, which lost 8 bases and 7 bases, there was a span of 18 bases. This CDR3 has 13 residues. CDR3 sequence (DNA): TGTGCCAGCCGAAATCCAGGATCTGGGGAGCAGTACTTC. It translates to CASRNPGSGEQYF.

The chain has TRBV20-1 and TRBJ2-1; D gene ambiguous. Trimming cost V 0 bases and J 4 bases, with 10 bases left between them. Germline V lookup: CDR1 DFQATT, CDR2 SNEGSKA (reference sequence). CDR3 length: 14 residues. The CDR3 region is CSARDRERYNEQFF. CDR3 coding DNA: TGCAGTGCTAGAGATCGCGAACGGTACAATGAGCAGTTCTTC.

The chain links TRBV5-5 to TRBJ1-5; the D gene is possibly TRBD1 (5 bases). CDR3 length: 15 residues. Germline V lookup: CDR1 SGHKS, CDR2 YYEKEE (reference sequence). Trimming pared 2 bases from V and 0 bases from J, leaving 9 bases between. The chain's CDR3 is CASSLQVDSNQPQHF. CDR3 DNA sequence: TGTGCCAGCAGCTTACAGGTGGATAGCAATCAGCCCCAGCATTTT.

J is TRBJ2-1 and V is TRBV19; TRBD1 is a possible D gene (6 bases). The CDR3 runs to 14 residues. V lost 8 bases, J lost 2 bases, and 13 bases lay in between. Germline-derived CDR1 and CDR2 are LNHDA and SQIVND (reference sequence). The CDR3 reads CASQNRATYNEQFF. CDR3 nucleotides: TGTGCCAGTCAGAACAGGGCAACCTACAATGAGCAGTTCTTC.

DNA of the CDR3: TGCAGTGCTAGAGAGGGGAACACCGGGGAGCTGTTTTTT. It specifies CSAREGNTGELFF. The chain recombines TRBV20-1 with TRBJ2-2, with no clear D. Germline V gene data show CDR1 as DFQATT and CDR2 as SNEGSKA (reference sequence). The CDR3 length is 13 residues. V lost 0 bases and J lost 1, with 3 bases in between.

The CDR3 region is CASSLLGQAETQYF. The CDR3 DNA follows: TGTGCCAGCAGTTTACTAGGACAGGCGGAGACCCAGTACTTC. This rearrangement joins TRBV28 to TRBJ2-5; 7 bases fit TRBD1. The CDR3 covers 14 residues. Germline V gene sequence: CDR1 MDHEN, CDR2 SYDVKM. J lost 5 bases, V lost 2 bases, and 5 bases had no gene match.

This CDR3 is CAISVQRGQGSYEQYF. The CDR3, as DNA: TGTGCCATCAGTGTGCAAAGAGGACAGGGATCCTACGAGCAGTACTTC. This sequence joins TRBV10-3 and TRBJ2-7; TRBD1 matches at 8 bases. Germline V gene data show CDR1 as ENHRY and CDR2 as SYGVKD. The CDR3 length is 16 residues. Trimming cost V 4 bases and J 1 base; bases outside gene matches: 9.

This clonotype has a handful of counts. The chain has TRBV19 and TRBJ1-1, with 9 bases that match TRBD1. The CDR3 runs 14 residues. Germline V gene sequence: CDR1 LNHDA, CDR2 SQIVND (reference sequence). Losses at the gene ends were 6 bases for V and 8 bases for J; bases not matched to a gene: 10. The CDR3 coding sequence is TGTGCCAGTAGCCTAGGACAGGGGACGAACGAAGCTTTCTTT. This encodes CASSLGQGTNEAFF.

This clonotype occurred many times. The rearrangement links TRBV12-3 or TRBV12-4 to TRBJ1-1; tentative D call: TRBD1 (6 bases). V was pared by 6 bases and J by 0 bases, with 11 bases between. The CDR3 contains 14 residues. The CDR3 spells CASSLSGVNTEAFF. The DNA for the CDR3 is TGTGCCAGCAGCTTATCAGGGGTGAACACTGAAGCTTTCTTT.

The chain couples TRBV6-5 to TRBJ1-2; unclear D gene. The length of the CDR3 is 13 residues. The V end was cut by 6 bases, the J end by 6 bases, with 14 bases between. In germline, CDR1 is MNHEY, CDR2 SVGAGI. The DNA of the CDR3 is TGTGCCAGCAGAGGCCGGGAGGGCCATGGCTACACCTTC. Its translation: CASRGREGHGYTF.

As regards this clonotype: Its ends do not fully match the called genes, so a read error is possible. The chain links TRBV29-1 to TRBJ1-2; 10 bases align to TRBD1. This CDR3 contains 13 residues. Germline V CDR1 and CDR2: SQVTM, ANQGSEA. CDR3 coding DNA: TGCAGCGTTGAGGGCTCGACAGGGGGCGAATTCAACTTC. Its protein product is CSVEGSTGGEFNF. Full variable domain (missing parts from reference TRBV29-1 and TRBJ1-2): SAVISQKPSRDICQRGTSLTIQCQVDSQVTMMFWYRQQPGQSLTLIATANQGSEATYESGFVIDKFPISRPNLTFSTLTVSNMSPEDSSIYLCSVEGSTGGEFNFGSGTRLTVV.

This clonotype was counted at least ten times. The CDR3 bases are TGTGCCAGCAGCGAGGGGGCGCTAAACGGCTACACCTTC. It encodes CASSEGALNGYTF. The rearrangement joins TRBV7-2 to TRBJ1-2; 7 nucleotides line up with TRBD1. Per germline, CDR1 SGHTA and CDR2 FQGNSA. The trim removed 5 bases at V and 8 bases at J, leaving 8 bases unmatched. The CDR3 is 13 residues long.

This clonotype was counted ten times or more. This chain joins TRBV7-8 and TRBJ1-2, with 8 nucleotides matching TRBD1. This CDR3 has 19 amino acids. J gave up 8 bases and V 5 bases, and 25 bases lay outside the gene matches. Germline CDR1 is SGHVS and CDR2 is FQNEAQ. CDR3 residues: CASSQGAVRTDVYIGGYTF. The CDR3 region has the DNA TGTGCCAGCAGCCAGGGGGCGGTGAGGACAGATGTTTATATAGGCGGCTACACCTTC.

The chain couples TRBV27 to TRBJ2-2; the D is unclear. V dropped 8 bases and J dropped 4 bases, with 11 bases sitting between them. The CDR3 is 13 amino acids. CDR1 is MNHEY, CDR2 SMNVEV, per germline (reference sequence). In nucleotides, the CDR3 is TGTGCCAGCCGTAAAGTGTCCACCGGGGAGCTGTTTTTT. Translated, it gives CASRKVSTGELFF.

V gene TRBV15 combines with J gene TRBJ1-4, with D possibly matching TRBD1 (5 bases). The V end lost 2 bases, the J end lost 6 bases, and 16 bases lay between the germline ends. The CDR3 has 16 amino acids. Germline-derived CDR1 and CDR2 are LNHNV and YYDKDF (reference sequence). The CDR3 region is CATSRSLRARHEKLFF. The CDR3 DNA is TGTGCCACCAGCAGATCCCTCAGGGCCCGACATGAAAAACTGTTTTTT.

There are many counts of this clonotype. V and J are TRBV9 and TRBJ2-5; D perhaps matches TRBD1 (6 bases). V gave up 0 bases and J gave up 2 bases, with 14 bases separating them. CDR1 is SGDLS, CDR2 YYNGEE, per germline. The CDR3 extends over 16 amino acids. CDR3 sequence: CASSVGQGFAQETQYF. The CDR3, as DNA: TGTGCCAGCAGCGTAGGGCAGGGGTTTGCACAAGAGACCCAGTACTTC.